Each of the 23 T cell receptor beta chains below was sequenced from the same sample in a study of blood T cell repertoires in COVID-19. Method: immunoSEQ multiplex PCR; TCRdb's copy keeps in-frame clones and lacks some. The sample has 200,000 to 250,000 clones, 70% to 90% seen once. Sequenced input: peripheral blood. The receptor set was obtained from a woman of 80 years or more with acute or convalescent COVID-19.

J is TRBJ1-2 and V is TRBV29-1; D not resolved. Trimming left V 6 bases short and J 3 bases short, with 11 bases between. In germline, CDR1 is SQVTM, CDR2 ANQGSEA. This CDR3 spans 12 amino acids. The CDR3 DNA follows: TGCAGCGTGCTTACAGCAGACTATGGCTACACCTTC. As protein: CSVLTADYGYTF.

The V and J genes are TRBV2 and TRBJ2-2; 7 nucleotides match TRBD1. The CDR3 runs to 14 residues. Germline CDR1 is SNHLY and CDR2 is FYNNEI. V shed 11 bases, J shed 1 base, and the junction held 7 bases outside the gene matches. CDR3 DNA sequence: TGTGCCCAGGGGGTCTCGTGGAACACCGGGGAGCTGTTTTTT. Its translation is CAQGVSWNTGELFF.

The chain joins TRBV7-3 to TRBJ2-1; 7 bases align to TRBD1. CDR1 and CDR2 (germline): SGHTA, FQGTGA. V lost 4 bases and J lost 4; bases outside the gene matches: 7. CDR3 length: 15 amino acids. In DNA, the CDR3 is TGTGCCAGCAGCTCCGACAGGGCCCAATACAATGAGCAGTTCTTC. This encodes CASSSDRAQYNEQFF.

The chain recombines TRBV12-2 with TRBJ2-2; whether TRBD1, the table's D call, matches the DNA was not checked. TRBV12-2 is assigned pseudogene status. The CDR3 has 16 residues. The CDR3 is CASRSTDRDATGELFF. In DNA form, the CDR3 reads TGTGCAAGTCGCTCGACCGACAGGGACGCAACGGGGGAGCTGTTTTTT.

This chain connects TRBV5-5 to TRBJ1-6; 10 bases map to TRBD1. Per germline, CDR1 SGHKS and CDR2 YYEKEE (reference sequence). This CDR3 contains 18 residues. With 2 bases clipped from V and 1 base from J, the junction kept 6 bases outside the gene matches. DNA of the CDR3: TGTGCCAGCAGCTTCCTGACAGGGGGCTCATCCTATAATTCACCCCTCCACTTT. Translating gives CASSFLTGGSSYNSPLHF.

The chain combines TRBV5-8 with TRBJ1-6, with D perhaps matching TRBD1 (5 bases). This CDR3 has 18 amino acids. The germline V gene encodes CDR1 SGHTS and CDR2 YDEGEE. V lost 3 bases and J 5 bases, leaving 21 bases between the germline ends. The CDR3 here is CASSSALDTAGHNSPLHF. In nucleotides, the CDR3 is TGTGCCAGCAGCTCTGCATTGGACACAGCCGGCCATAATTCACCCCTCCACTTT.

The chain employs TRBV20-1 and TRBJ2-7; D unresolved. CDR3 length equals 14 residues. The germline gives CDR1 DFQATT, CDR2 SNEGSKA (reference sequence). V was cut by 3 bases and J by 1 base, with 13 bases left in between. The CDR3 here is CSASTPRSSYEQYF. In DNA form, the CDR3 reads TGCAGTGCTAGTACCCCGCGCTCTTCCTACGAGCAGTACTTC.

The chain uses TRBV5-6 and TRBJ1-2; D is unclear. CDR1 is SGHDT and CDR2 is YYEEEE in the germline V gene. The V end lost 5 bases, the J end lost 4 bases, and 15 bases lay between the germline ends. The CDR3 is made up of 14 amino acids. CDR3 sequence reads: CASRHSVEVYGYTF. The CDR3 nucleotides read TGTGCCAGCAGACACTCTGTTGAGGTCTATGGCTACACCTTC. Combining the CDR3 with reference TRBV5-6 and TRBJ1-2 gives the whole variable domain DAGVTQSPTHLIKTRGQQVTLRCSPKSGHDTVSWYQQALGQGPQFIFQYYEEEERQRGNFPDRFSGHQFPNYSSELNVNALLLGDSALYLCASRHSVEVYGYTFGSGTRLTVV.

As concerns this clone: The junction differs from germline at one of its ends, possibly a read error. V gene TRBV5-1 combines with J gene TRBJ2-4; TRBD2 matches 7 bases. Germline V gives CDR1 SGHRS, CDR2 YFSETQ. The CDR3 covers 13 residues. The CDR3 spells CARSWGGDPRQYF. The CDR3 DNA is TGCGCCCGCAGCTGGGGGGGGGACCCTAGGCAGTACTTC.

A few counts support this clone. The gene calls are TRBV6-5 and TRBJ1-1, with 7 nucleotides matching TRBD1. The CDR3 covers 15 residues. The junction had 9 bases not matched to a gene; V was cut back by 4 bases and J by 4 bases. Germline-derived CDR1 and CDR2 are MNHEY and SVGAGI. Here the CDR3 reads CASSSPEGAGTEAFF. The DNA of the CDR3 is TGTGCCAGCAGTTCCCCTGAGGGGGCGGGCACTGAAGCTTTCTTT.

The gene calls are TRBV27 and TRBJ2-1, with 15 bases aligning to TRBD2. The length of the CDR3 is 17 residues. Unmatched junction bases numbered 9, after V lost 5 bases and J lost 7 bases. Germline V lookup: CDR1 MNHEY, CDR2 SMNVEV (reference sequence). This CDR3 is CASSTRTSGGVGNEQFF. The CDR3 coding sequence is TGTGCCAGCAGTACGAGGACTAGCGGGGGGGTAGGAAATGAGCAGTTCTTC.

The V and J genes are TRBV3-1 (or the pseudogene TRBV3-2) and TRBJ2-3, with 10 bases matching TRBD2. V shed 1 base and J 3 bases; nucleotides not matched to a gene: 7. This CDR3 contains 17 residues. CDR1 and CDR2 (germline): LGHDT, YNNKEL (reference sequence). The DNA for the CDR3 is TGTGCCAGCAGCCAAGTTCTAGCGGGAGAGTGGACAGATACGCAGTATTTT. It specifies CASSQVLAGEWTDTQYF.

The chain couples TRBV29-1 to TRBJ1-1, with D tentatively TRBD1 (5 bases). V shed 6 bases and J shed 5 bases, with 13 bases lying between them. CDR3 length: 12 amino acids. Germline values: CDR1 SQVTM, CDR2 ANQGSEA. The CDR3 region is CSVQASRTEAFF. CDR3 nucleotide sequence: TGCAGCGTACAGGCTTCAAGAACTGAAGCTTTCTTT.

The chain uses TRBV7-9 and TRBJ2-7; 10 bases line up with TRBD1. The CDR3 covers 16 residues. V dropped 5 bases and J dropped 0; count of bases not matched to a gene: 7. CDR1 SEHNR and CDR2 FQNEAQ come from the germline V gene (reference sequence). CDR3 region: CASSPETGGPSYEQYF. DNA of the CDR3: TGTGCCAGCAGCCCTGAGACAGGGGGCCCCTCCTACGAGCAGTACTTC. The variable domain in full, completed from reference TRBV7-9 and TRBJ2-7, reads DTGVSQNPRHKITKRGQNVTFRCDPISEHNRLYWYRQTLGQGPEFLTYFQNEAQLEKSRLLSDRFSAERPKGSFSTLEIQRTEQGDSAMYLCASSPETGGPSYEQYFGPGTRLTVT.

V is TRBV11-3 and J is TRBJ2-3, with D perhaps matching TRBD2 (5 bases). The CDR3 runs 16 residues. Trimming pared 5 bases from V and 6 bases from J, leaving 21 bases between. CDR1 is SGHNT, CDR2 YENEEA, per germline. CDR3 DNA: TGTGCCAGCAGCCCCGAGGGCTCCGGTCAGTGGGATACGCAGTATTTT. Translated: CASSPEGSGQWDTQYF.

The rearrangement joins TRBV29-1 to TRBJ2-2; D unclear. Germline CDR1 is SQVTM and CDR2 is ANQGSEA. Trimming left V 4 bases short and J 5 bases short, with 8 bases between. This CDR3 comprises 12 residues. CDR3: CSVAAGTGELFF. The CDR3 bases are TGCAGCGTTGCCGCCGGTACCGGGGAGCTGTTTTTT.

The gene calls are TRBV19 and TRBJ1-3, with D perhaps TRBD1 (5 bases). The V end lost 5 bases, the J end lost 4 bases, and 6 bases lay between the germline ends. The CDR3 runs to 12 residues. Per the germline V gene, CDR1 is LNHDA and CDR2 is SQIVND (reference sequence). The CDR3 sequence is CASSYRGNTIYF. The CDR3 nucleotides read TGTGCCAGTAGTTACAGGGGAAACACCATATATTTT. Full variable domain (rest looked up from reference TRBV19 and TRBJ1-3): DGGITQSPKYLFRKEGQNVTLSCEQNLNHDAMYWYRQDPGQGLRLIYYSQIVNDFQKGDIAEGYSVSREKKESFPLTVTSAQKNPTAFYLCASSYRGNTIYFGEGSWLTVV.

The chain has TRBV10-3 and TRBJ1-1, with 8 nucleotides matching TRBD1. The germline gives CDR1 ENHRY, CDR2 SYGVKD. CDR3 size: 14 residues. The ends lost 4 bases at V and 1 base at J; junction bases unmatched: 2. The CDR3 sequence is CAISARGQNTEAFF. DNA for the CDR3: TGTGCCATCAGTGCCAGGGGGCAGAACACTGAAGCTTTCTTT.

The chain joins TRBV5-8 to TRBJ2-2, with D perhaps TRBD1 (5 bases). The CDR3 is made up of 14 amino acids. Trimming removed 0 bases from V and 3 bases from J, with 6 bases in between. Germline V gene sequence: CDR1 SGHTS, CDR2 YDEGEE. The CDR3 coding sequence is TGTGCCAGCAGCTTGGCAGGGTACACCGGGGAGCTGTTTTTT. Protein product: CASSLAGYTGELFF.

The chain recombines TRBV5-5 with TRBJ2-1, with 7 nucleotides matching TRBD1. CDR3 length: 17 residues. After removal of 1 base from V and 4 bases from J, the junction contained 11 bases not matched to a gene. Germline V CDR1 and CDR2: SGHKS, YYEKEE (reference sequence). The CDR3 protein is CASSLNDRDRDYNEQFF. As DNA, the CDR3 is TGTGCCAGCAGCTTGAATGACAGAGACAGGGATTACAATGAGCAGTTCTTC.

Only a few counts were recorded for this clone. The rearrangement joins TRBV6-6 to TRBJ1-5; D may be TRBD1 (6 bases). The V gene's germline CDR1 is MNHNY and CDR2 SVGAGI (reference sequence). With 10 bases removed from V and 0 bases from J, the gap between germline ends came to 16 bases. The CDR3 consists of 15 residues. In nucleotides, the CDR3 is TGTGCCACCGCCGGGGGGCCGAGTAGCAATCAGCCCCAGCATTTT. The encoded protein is CATAGGPSSNQPQHF.

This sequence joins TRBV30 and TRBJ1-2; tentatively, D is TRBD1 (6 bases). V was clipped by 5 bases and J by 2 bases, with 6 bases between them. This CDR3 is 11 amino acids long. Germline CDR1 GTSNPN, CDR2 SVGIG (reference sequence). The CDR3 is CAWGQNYGYTF. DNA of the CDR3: TGTGCCTGGGGACAGAACTATGGCTACACCTTC.

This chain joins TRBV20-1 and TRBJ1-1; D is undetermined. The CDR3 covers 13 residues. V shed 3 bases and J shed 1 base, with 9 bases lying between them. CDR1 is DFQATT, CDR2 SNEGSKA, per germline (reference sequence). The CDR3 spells CSASRQENTEAFF. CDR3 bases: TGCAGTGCTAGTAGGCAGGAGAACACTGAAGCTTTCTTT.